The clone carrying this T cell receptor beta chain has just a few counts. V lost 8 bases to trimming and J lost 5 bases, with 12 bases between them. The length of the CDR3 is 12 residues. CDR1 and CDR2 (germline): SEHNR, FQNEAQ (reference sequence). The sample is drawn from a study of T-cell memory formation after mild COVID-19. TCRdb re-called the 5' RACE reads with MiXCR, one entry per CDR3 protein. Among about 340,000 distinct CDR3 sequences listed, 20% to 25% were seen once. This sequence originates from a man aged 18 to 29 who had mild COVID-19 (a few samples of this study predate the infection). Cell type and time point are not known. The sequenced material came from PBMCs or a T cell subset sorted from them (not recorded which). The V gene is TRBV7-9, the J gene TRBJ2-5; D is ambiguous. For the CDR3, the DNA is TGTGCCAGCCTTCCGTTGGGGGAGACCCAGTACTTC. Translated, it gives CASLPLGETQYF.